These T cell receptor beta chains were read from a single sample in a study of blood T cell repertoires in COVID-19. Repertoires were generated with immunoSEQ multiplex PCR, while TCRdb's copy carries only in-frame clones and drops some. Here the sample spans some 250,000 clones, 80% to 90% being singletons. Sample: peripheral blood. The origin of the receptors is a woman in her 30s with COVID-19, enrolled during active disease. Each CDR3 is given with its conserved first and last residue. The D gene is left open where the match is weak. Size tells how often a clone was seen (once, few, many) or the class of an expanded clone, and some rows leave it out.

d_call: TRBD2
j_call: TRBJ2-7
clone_size: NA
v_call: TRBV19
cdr3_nt: TGTGCCAGTAGTCTCCGGGGGGGAGGCGAGCAGTACTTC
cdr3_aa: CASSLRGGGEQYF

d_call: TRBD1
j_call: TRBJ1-6
clone_size: NA
v_call: TRBV27
cdr3_nt: TGTGCCAGCACTCTCGCGACAGGGGCTGGGTCACCCCTCCACTTT
cdr3_aa: CASTLATGAGSPLHF

d_call: TRBD2
j_call: TRBJ2-1
clone_size: once
v_call: TRBV5-4
cdr3_nt: TGTGCCAGCGCCCCGCCGGGGGGCAATGAGCAGTTCTTC
cdr3_aa: CASAPPGGNEQFF

d_call: TRBD1
j_call: TRBJ2-4
clone_size: NA
v_call: TRBV19
cdr3_nt: TGTGCCAGCTCCCACGGGACAGGGGGCTTAGCCAAAAACATTCAGTACTTC
cdr3_aa: CASSHGTGGLAKNIQYF

d_call: NA
j_call: TRBJ2-3
clone_size: NA
v_call: TRBV6-6
cdr3_nt: TGTGCCAGCAGTTACTTAGCGGCATTGACAGATACGCAGTATTTT
cdr3_aa: CASSYLAALTDTQYF

d_call: TRBD1
j_call: TRBJ2-1
clone_size: NA
v_call: TRBV29-1
cdr3_nt: TGCAGTTTCGACAGGGTGGGCTACAATGAGCAGTTCTTC
cdr3_aa: CSFDRVGYNEQFF

d_call: TRBD1
j_call: TRBJ2-1
clone_size: NA
v_call: TRBV5-1
cdr3_nt: TGCGCCAGCAGCGTGAAGGGACAGGGGAATGAGCAGTTCTTC
cdr3_aa: CASSVKGQGNEQFF

d_call: NA
j_call: TRBJ1-2
clone_size: NA
v_call: TRBV11-2
cdr3_nt: TGTGCCAGCAGCTTAGGGACCAGGGTATTCTATGGCTACACCTTC
cdr3_aa: CASSLGTRVFYGYTF

d_call: TRBD1
j_call: TRBJ2-2
clone_size: NA
v_call: TRBV27
cdr3_nt: TGTGCCAGCAGTCTCCGTACAGGGGGAAACACCGGGGAGCTGTTTTTT
cdr3_aa: CASSLRTGGNTGELFF

d_call: TRBD1
j_call: TRBJ1-1
clone_size: NA
v_call: TRBV7-9
cdr3_nt: TGTGCCAGCAGCACCGGACAGGGCAGCACTGAAGCTTTCTTT
cdr3_aa: CASSTGQGSTEAFF

d_call: TRBD2
j_call: TRBJ2-3
clone_size: NA
v_call: TRBV28
cdr3_nt: TGTGCCAGCAGAACTAACCCGGGACTAGCGGTCACAGATACGCAGTATTTT
cdr3_aa: CASRTNPGLAVTDTQYF

d_call: TRBD1
j_call: TRBJ2-3
clone_size: NA
v_call: TRBV28
cdr3_nt: TGTGCCAGCAGTTCCCGGGACAGGGGATCGGCGGGGCCGAAGGATACGCAGTATTTT
cdr3_aa: CASSSRDRGSAGPKDTQYF

d_call: NA
j_call: TRBJ1-1
clone_size: NA
v_call: TRBV3-1/TRBV3-2
cdr3_nt: TGTGCCAGCAGCCAAGTGGGGCAGGGTGAAATGAACACTGAAGCTTTCTTT
cdr3_aa: CASSQVGQGEMNTEAFF

d_call: NA
j_call: TRBJ1-6
clone_size: NA
v_call: TRBV5-1
cdr3_nt: TGCGCCAGCAGCAGAGGAATGGGAGGGCAATATTCACCCCTCCACTTT
cdr3_aa: CASSRGMGGQYSPLHF

d_call: TRBD2
j_call: TRBJ2-3
clone_size: NA
v_call: TRBV15
cdr3_nt: TGTGCCACCAGCGGCTGGGGGGGAACTACAGATACGCAGTATTTT
cdr3_aa: CATSGWGGTTDTQYF

d_call: NA
j_call: TRBJ1-1
clone_size: NA
v_call: TRBV13
cdr3_nt: TGTGCCAGCCGCAGGGGAAACCCTGAAGCTTTCTTT
cdr3_aa: CASRRGNPEAFF

d_call: NA
j_call: TRBJ1-5
clone_size: NA
v_call: TRBV9
cdr3_nt: TGTGCCAGCAGCGTAGCCTCAGGGGATCAGCCCCAGCATTTT
cdr3_aa: CASSVASGDQPQHF

d_call: TRBD2
j_call: TRBJ2-5
clone_size: NA
v_call: TRBV18
cdr3_nt: TGTGCCAGCTCACCCAGGACTAGCGGGGCACAAGAGACCCAGTACTTC
cdr3_aa: CASSPRTSGAQETQYF

d_call: TRBD1
j_call: TRBJ1-3
clone_size: NA
v_call: TRBV10-2
cdr3_nt: TGCGCCAGCTGCGACAGGGGGCAAGGAAACACCATATATTTT
cdr3_aa: CASCDRGQGNTIYF

d_call: NA
j_call: TRBJ1-2
clone_size: NA
v_call: TRBV6-1
cdr3_nt: TGTGCCAGCAGTGAAAGCGGCGGGTTCGGGTTCGGCTACACCTTC
cdr3_aa: CASSESGGFGFGYTF

d_call: NA
j_call: TRBJ1-4
clone_size: NA
v_call: TRBV15
cdr3_nt: TGTGCCACCAGCAGAGATGTGACAGCAACTAATGAAAAACTGTTTTTT
cdr3_aa: CATSRDVTATNEKLFF

d_call: NA
j_call: TRBJ1-1
clone_size: NA
v_call: TRBV4-1
cdr3_nt: TGCGCCAGCAGCCAAGAGGCGGGGGGTACTGAAGCTTTCTTT
cdr3_aa: CASSQEAGGTEAFF

d_call: NA
j_call: TRBJ1-2
clone_size: NA
v_call: TRBV3-1/TRBV3-2
cdr3_nt: TGTGCCAGCAGCCGTAGGCAGGCACCCGGCGGCTACACCTTC
cdr3_aa: CASSRRQAPGGYTF

d_call: TRBD1
j_call: TRBJ2-3
clone_size: NA
v_call: TRBV11-3
cdr3_nt: TGTGCCAGCAGCTTAGAGACAGGGGTATCAGATACGCAGTATTTT
cdr3_aa: CASSLETGVSDTQYF

d_call: TRBD1
j_call: TRBJ1-2
clone_size: NA
v_call: TRBV6-2/TRBV6-3
cdr3_nt: TGTGCCAGCAGTAACCGGGACAGGGCTGATGGCTACACCTTC
cdr3_aa: CASSNRDRADGYTF

d_call: NA
j_call: TRBJ2-7
clone_size: NA
v_call: TRBV21-1
cdr3_nt: TGTGCCAGCAGCAATTCCGTGACAGGACTAGTTTCCTACGAGCAGTACTTC
cdr3_aa: CASSNSVTGLVSYEQYF

d_call: NA
j_call: TRBJ2-7
clone_size: NA
v_call: TRBV28
cdr3_nt: TGTGCCAGCACCACAAGGGGGGGGATCTACGAGCAGTACTTC
cdr3_aa: CASTTRGGIYEQYF

d_call: NA
j_call: TRBJ1-6
clone_size: NA
v_call: TRBV3-1/TRBV3-2
cdr3_nt: TGTGCGGCAAGGTCGGGGGACTATAATTCACCCCTCCACTTT
cdr3_aa: CAARSGDYNSPLHF

d_call: TRBD1
j_call: TRBJ2-4
clone_size: NA
v_call: TRBV11-2
cdr3_nt: TGTGCCAGCAGCTTAGGGGACAGGGGGCGCCCCCGGAACATTCAGTACTTC
cdr3_aa: CASSLGDRGRPRNIQYF

d_call: NA
j_call: TRBJ2-1
clone_size: NA
v_call: TRBV7-9
cdr3_nt: TGTGCCAGCAGCCCCTGGGGCCTCGGCGGCAATGAGCAGTTCTTC
cdr3_aa: CASSPWGLGGNEQFF

d_call: NA
j_call: TRBJ2-5
clone_size: NA
v_call: TRBV10-1
cdr3_nt: TGCGCCAGCAGTGATTCCGGGGAGACCCAGTACTTC
cdr3_aa: CASSDSGETQYF

d_call: TRBD2
j_call: TRBJ2-5
clone_size: NA
v_call: TRBV4-1
cdr3_nt: TGCGCCAGCAGCCAAGATGTTGGACTACACGAGCGGGGGGGCTGGGAGACCCAGTACTTC
cdr3_aa: CASSQDVGLHERGGWETQYF

d_call: NA
j_call: TRBJ2-1
clone_size: NA
v_call: TRBV12-1
cdr3_nt: TGTGCCAGCAGCTACGCACCACTGGGTGAAGACAAGGGACTAGCGGGGGGAATTGAGCAGTTCTTC
cdr3_aa: CASSYAPLGEDKGLAGGIEQFF

d_call: TRBD2
j_call: TRBJ2-1
clone_size: NA
v_call: TRBV19
cdr3_nt: TGTGCCACCTCGCGGGGGGCGACAAATGAGCAGTTCTTC
cdr3_aa: CATSRGATNEQFF

d_call: NA
j_call: TRBJ1-1
clone_size: NA
v_call: TRBV29-1
cdr3_nt: TGCAGCGTCTTCCCGGAGGTTAACACTGAAGCTTTCTTT
cdr3_aa: CSVFPEVNTEAFF

d_call: TRBD2
j_call: TRBJ2-1
clone_size: NA
v_call: TRBV19
cdr3_nt: TGTGCCAGTAGCATAACTAGCGGGGGGGCCTACAATGAGCAGTTCTTC
cdr3_aa: CASSITSGGAYNEQFF

d_call: NA
j_call: TRBJ2-3
clone_size: NA
v_call: TRBV5-4
cdr3_nt: TGTGCCAGCAGCTTGGGGGCGGGGTCAGACACAGATACGCAGTATTTT
cdr3_aa: CASSLGAGSDTDTQYF

d_call: NA
j_call: TRBJ2-1
clone_size: once
v_call: TRBV12-2
cdr3_nt: TGTGCAAGTCGCTTATTCGAAGCGGGGCACCACAATGAGCAGTTCTTC
cdr3_aa: CASRLFEAGHHNEQFF

d_call: NA
j_call: TRBJ2-7
clone_size: NA
v_call: TRBV14
cdr3_nt: TGTGCCAGCAGCCAAGCAGGGCCCTACGAGCAGTACTTC
cdr3_aa: CASSQAGPYEQYF

d_call: NA
j_call: TRBJ1-4
clone_size: NA
v_call: TRBV5-5
cdr3_nt: TGTGCCAGCAGGCCAACGGCAGGGGCTCTCGAAAAACTGTTTTTT
cdr3_aa: CASRPTAGALEKLFF

d_call: NA
j_call: TRBJ1-1
clone_size: NA
v_call: TRBV27
cdr3_nt: TGTGCCAGCAGTTCCCTTCAAAACATGTTTTCCTTTGAAGCTTTCTTT
cdr3_aa: CASSSLQNMFSFEAFF

d_call: TRBD1
j_call: TRBJ1-5
clone_size: NA
v_call: TRBV15
cdr3_nt: TGTGCCACCAGCAGGGGGACAGGGGGTTACCAGCCCCAGCATTTT
cdr3_aa: CATSRGTGGYQPQHF

d_call: NA
j_call: TRBJ2-5
clone_size: NA
v_call: TRBV3-1/TRBV3-2
cdr3_nt: TGTGCCAGCAGCCAAGGGCGGGGCCTCTTAGAGACCCAGTACTTC
cdr3_aa: CASSQGRGLLETQYF